The table lists the clone carrying this T cell receptor (beta chain) with many counts. V was trimmed by 2 bases and J by 0 bases, leaving 11 bases between them. The CDR3 length is 16 residues. CDR1 is SGHTA and CDR2 is FQGNSA in the germline V gene. The data are from a study of Graves' ophthalmopathy and Graves' hyperthyroidism. RNA transcripts were the template, and TCR beta CDR3 regions were amplified from them. After a first-round RT-PCR with HTBI primers, a second-round multiplex PCR was run. MiXCR was run by TCRdb on the multiplex PCR reads, yielding one entry per CDR3 protein. The data hold hundreds of thousands of distinct CDR3 sequences, with 22% observed a single time.

The sequencing sample was made of peripheral blood. The sequence was collected from a woman aged 18-29 years with stable Graves' hyperthyroidism. Some clones in this sample may be carry-over from other donors' samples. V gene TRBV7-2 combines with J gene TRBJ1-5; D unresolved. The CDR3 loop is CASSLSFSYSNQPQHF. CDR3 in DNA: TGTGCCAGCAGCTTATCGTTCAGCTATAGCAATCAGCCCCAGCATTTT.